The sample holds many counts of the clone carrying this T cell receptor beta chain. Its antigen is currently unknown. The authors made cDNA by 5'RACE with 10-nucleotide random UMIs. One entry per CDR3 protein results from TCRdb running MiXCR on the 5' RACE reads. The table has approximately 32,000 distinct CDR3 sequences, nearly 7.5% seen once. This entry is derived from a study of neurological immune-mediated disorders. Study-level results: The absence of any CDR3 amino acid sequence shared by expanded clones across subjects suggests that repertoires were private in all groups.

This CDR3 has 14 amino acids. CDR1 MRHNA and CDR2 SNTAGT come from the germline V gene. The V end lost 3 bases, the J end lost 4 bases, and 11 bases lay between the germline ends. The sample consisted of PBMCs. The clonotype was recovered from a woman between 35 and 50 years old in good health. The chain carries TRBV6-4 and TRBJ2-3; D may be TRBD2 (5 bases). The CDR3 nucleotides are TGTGCCAGCAGTGAGGCGGGCGGCGCAGATACGCAGTATTTT. Translating gives CASSEAGGADTQYF.